The rows below give T cell receptor beta chains drawn from one sample of a study of shared clonotypes between healthy human individuals. This table comes from immunoSEQ multiplex PCR, and its TCRdb copy is limited to in-frame clones, with some not included. The sample has under 1,100,000 clones, about 75% seen once. The sequencing sample was made of memory CD4+ T cells sorted from blood. Receptors originate from a man aged 18 to 35 in good health. CDR3s include the opening cysteine and the closing phenylalanine or tryptophan. D genes are given only for firm matches. Size tells how often a clone was seen (once, few, many) or the class of an expanded clone, and some rows leave it out.

D gene: TRBD1
J gene: TRBJ1-1
V gene: TRBV7-9
clone size: NA
CDR3 DNA: TGTGCCAGCAGCTTATTCCGGGACAGCACTGAAGCTTTCTTT
CDR3 protein: CASSLFRDSTEAFF

D gene: NA
J gene: TRBJ2-5
V gene: TRBV25-1
clone size: NA
CDR3 DNA: TGTGCCAGCAGTGAATCAACAGTAATGGAGACCCAGTACTTC
CDR3 protein: CASSESTVMETQYF

D gene: NA
J gene: TRBJ1-6
V gene: TRBV27
clone size: NA
CDR3 DNA: TGTGCCAGCAGTGGGTATGACGGTGTTAATTCACCCCTCCACTTT
CDR3 protein: CASSGYDGVNSPLHF

D gene: TRBD1
J gene: TRBJ2-1
V gene: TRBV7-8
clone size: many
CDR3 DNA: TGTGCCAGCAGCGGCCGCTCCACAGGGGGGAATGAGCAGTTCTTC
CDR3 protein: CASSGRSTGGNEQFF

D gene: TRBD1
J gene: TRBJ2-1
V gene: TRBV7-6
clone size: once
CDR3 DNA: TGTGCCAGCAGCATCACAGGGGACGAGCAGTTCTTC
CDR3 protein: CASSITGDEQFF

D gene: NA
J gene: TRBJ2-7
V gene: TRBV2
clone size: once
CDR3 DNA: TGTGCCAGCAAGCCTGAGGACGTCTACGAGCAGTACTTC
CDR3 protein: CASKPEDVYEQYF

D gene: TRBD2
J gene: TRBJ2-7
V gene: TRBV6-1
clone size: NA
CDR3 DNA: TGTGCCAGCAGTCAAGACGGGGGGTACTACGAGCAGTACTTC
CDR3 protein: CASSQDGGYYEQYF

D gene: NA
J gene: TRBJ1-3
V gene: TRBV11-3
clone size: NA
CDR3 DNA: TGTGCCAGCAGCTTAGGCGGAAACACCATATATTTT
CDR3 protein: CASSLGGNTIYF

D gene: NA
J gene: TRBJ2-7
V gene: TRBV18
clone size: NA
CDR3 DNA: TGTGCCAGCTCAGCGGCGGGGACCGAGCAGTACTTC
CDR3 protein: CASSAAGTEQYF

D gene: NA
J gene: TRBJ1-5
V gene: TRBV6-6
clone size: NA
CDR3 DNA: TGTGCCAGCAGTTACTCATGGGGGGCAATCAATCAGCCCCAGCATTTT
CDR3 protein: CASSYSWGAINQPQHF

D gene: NA
J gene: TRBJ1-4
V gene: TRBV6-1
clone size: NA
CDR3 DNA: TGTGCCAGCAGTGAAGCTGCAGGGACGGGTGAAAAACTGTTTTTT
CDR3 protein: CASSEAAGTGEKLFF

D gene: NA
J gene: TRBJ1-4
V gene: TRBV30
clone size: once
CDR3 DNA: TGTGCCTGGAGCTCAGAGGTGAATGAAAAACTGTTTTTT
CDR3 protein: CAWSSEVNEKLFF

D gene: NA
J gene: TRBJ1-5
V gene: TRBV29-1
clone size: many
CDR3 DNA: TGCAGCGCCAGGACAGAGAGCAATCAGCCCCAGCATTTT
CDR3 protein: CSARTESNQPQHF

D gene: NA
J gene: TRBJ2-3
V gene: TRBV5-4
clone size: NA
CDR3 DNA: TGTGCCAGCAGTCCCCTTTCTACAGATACGCAGTATTTT
CDR3 protein: CASSPLSTDTQYF

D gene: TRBD2
J gene: TRBJ2-1
V gene: TRBV4-1
clone size: NA
CDR3 DNA: TGCGCCAGCAGCCGCAGACTAGCGGGGGGGCAGTCCTACAATGAGCAGTTCTTC
CDR3 protein: CASSRRLAGGQSYNEQFF

D gene: NA
J gene: TRBJ1-2
V gene: TRBV7-2
clone size: NA
CDR3 DNA: TGTGCCAGCAGCCCCTCAGGAGGAGGTAACTATGGCTACACCTTC
CDR3 protein: CASSPSGGGNYGYTF

D gene: TRBD1
J gene: TRBJ2-5
V gene: TRBV5-4
clone size: NA
CDR3 DNA: TGTGCCAGCAGCTGGGGACAGGGGGCTCAAGAGACCCAGTACTTC
CDR3 protein: CASSWGQGAQETQYF

D gene: NA
J gene: TRBJ2-5
V gene: TRBV10-3
clone size: NA
CDR3 DNA: TGTGCCATCAGTGAGAAGTTAGCCGGAAATCAAGAGACCCAGTACTTC
CDR3 protein: CAISEKLAGNQETQYF

D gene: TRBD1
J gene: TRBJ1-2
V gene: TRBV6-5
clone size: NA
CDR3 DNA: TGTGCCAGCAGGGACCAGGGGGGGAACTATGGCTACACCTTC
CDR3 protein: CASRDQGGNYGYTF

D gene: NA
J gene: TRBJ2-5
V gene: TRBV10-3
clone size: NA
CDR3 DNA: TGTGCCCCTTTAGGCCGGGGGCGGGGTTTGACCCAGTACTTC
CDR3 protein: CAPLGRGRGLTQYF

D gene: NA
J gene: TRBJ2-1
V gene: TRBV9
clone size: NA
CDR3 DNA: TGTGCCAGCAGCCAGGCGTCGGGGAGCTCCTACAATGAGCAGTTCTTC
CDR3 protein: CASSQASGSSYNEQFF

D gene: NA
J gene: TRBJ2-6
V gene: TRBV6-1
clone size: NA
CDR3 DNA: TGTGCCAGCAGTGTAGTTGGATCTGGGGCCAACGTCCTGACTTTC
CDR3 protein: CASSVVGSGANVLTF

D gene: NA
J gene: TRBJ2-7
V gene: TRBV23-1
clone size: NA
CDR3 DNA: TGCGCCAGCAGCGTCCAGGGCGGGGAGCAGTACTTC
CDR3 protein: CASSVQGGEQYF

D gene: NA
J gene: TRBJ2-3
V gene: TRBV15
clone size: NA
CDR3 DNA: TGTGCCACCAGCAGAGTGGGAGAGGGGCGCACAGATACGCAGTATTTT
CDR3 protein: CATSRVGEGRTDTQYF

D gene: TRBD1
J gene: TRBJ2-5
V gene: TRBV5-5
clone size: NA
CDR3 DNA: TGTGCCAGCAGCTTGTATTGGACAGACAGGGGGACAGAGACCCAGTACTTC
CDR3 protein: CASSLYWTDRGTETQYF

D gene: NA
J gene: TRBJ1-6
V gene: TRBV28
clone size: NA
CDR3 DNA: TGTGCCAGCGGGTTAAGCTCCTATAATTCACCCCTCCACTTT
CDR3 protein: CASGLSSYNSPLHF

D gene: NA
J gene: TRBJ1-5
V gene: TRBV28
clone size: NA
CDR3 DNA: TGTGCCAGCAGTTTTACGGGGCCCATGGGGCCCCAGCATTTT
CDR3 protein: CASSFTGPMGPQHF

D gene: NA
J gene: TRBJ1-1
V gene: TRBV6-5
clone size: few
CDR3 DNA: TGTGCCAGCGGCTTAATATTGAACACTGAAGCTTTCTTT
CDR3 protein: CASGLILNTEAFF

D gene: TRBD1
J gene: TRBJ1-3
V gene: TRBV25-1
clone size: NA
CDR3 DNA: TGTGCCAGCAGTGACGCTACAGGGGGAACGAACACCATATATTTT
CDR3 protein: CASSDATGGTNTIYF

D gene: NA
J gene: TRBJ1-2
V gene: TRBV9
clone size: NA
CDR3 DNA: TGTGCCAGCAGCCCCCCCAAGGGAGGGGAATATGGCTACACCTTC
CDR3 protein: CASSPPKGGEYGYTF

D gene: NA
J gene: TRBJ2-7
V gene: TRBV30
clone size: NA
CDR3 DNA: TGTGCCTGGAGACTTCGCCGGTCCCTGGGGTACGAGCAGTACTTC
CDR3 protein: CAWRLRRSLGYEQYF

D gene: NA
J gene: TRBJ2-7
V gene: TRBV21-1
clone size: NA
CDR3 DNA: TGTGCCAGCAGCAAAGTGCTTAGGCAGGTGCCCTACGAGCAGTACTTC
CDR3 protein: CASSKVLRQVPYEQYF

D gene: TRBD1
J gene: TRBJ1-4
V gene: TRBV5-1
clone size: once
CDR3 DNA: TGCGCCAGCAGCTTACGATACAGGGGGCCAGCGGAAAAACTGTTTTTT
CDR3 protein: CASSLRYRGPAEKLFF

D gene: NA
J gene: TRBJ1-3
V gene: TRBV30
clone size: NA
CDR3 DNA: TGTGCCTCGGGCTCCAGGCAGGGGATAAACACCATATATTTT
CDR3 protein: CASGSRQGINTIYF

D gene: NA
J gene: TRBJ2-3
V gene: TRBV5-6
clone size: NA
CDR3 DNA: TGTGCCAGCAGCTTGTACAGGGATACAGATACGCAGTATTTT
CDR3 protein: CASSLYRDTDTQYF

D gene: NA
J gene: TRBJ2-5
V gene: TRBV29-1
clone size: NA
CDR3 DNA: TGCAGTGCGAGTGGGGGGATTGGAGGAGAGACCCAGTACTTC
CDR3 protein: CSASGGIGGETQYF

D gene: NA
J gene: TRBJ1-1
V gene: TRBV5-4
clone size: NA
CDR3 DNA: TGTGCCAGCAGCTTGAGGAGTAAGGCCGGAAGCACTGAAGCTTTCTTT
CDR3 protein: CASSLRSKAGSTEAFF

D gene: TRBD2
J gene: TRBJ2-1
V gene: TRBV19
clone size: NA
CDR3 DNA: TGTGCCAGTAGTATGTCAAGCGGGAGGCAGAATGAGCAGTTCTTC
CDR3 protein: CASSMSSGRQNEQFF

D gene: NA
J gene: TRBJ1-1
V gene: TRBV2
clone size: once
CDR3 DNA: TGTGCCAGCAGTGAAAGGGGGGCGGCTGAAGCTTTCTTT
CDR3 protein: CASSERGAAEAFF

D gene: TRBD1
J gene: TRBJ2-1
V gene: TRBV5-4
clone size: NA
CDR3 DNA: TGTGCCAGCAGCAAGAGTGGGGGACAGCTCCCCACGCTGGAGCAGTTCTTC
CDR3 protein: CASSKSGGQLPTLEQFF

D gene: NA
J gene: TRBJ1-4
V gene: TRBV10-3
clone size: NA
CDR3 DNA: TGTGCCATCAGTGAGTCAGGGGGGGCATCTGAAAAACTGTTTTTT
CDR3 protein: CAISESGGASEKLFF

D gene: NA
J gene: TRBJ2-5
V gene: TRBV11-2
clone size: NA
CDR3 DNA: TGTGCCAGCAGCCCCCGTGGACTGCTAACTCAAGAGACCCAGTACTTC
CDR3 protein: CASSPRGLLTQETQYF

D gene: TRBD2
J gene: TRBJ2-3
V gene: TRBV6-5
clone size: NA
CDR3 DNA: TGTGCCAGCAGTTGGACTAGCGGGAGCGGAGATACGCAGTATTTT
CDR3 protein: CASSWTSGSGDTQYF

D gene: NA
J gene: TRBJ2-7
V gene: TRBV6-6
clone size: NA
CDR3 DNA: TGTGCCAGCAGTTACTCGAGCCAGGGGCGAAACGAGCAGTACTTC
CDR3 protein: CASSYSSQGRNEQYF

D gene: NA
J gene: TRBJ2-7
V gene: TRBV7-8
clone size: once
CDR3 DNA: TGTGCCAGCAGCTTCTTGGAAAACTCCTACGAGCAGTACTTC
CDR3 protein: CASSFLENSYEQYF

D gene: NA
J gene: TRBJ2-2
V gene: TRBV4-3
clone size: once
CDR3 DNA: TGCGCCAGCAGCCAAATCACCGGGGAGCTGTTTTTT
CDR3 protein: CASSQITGELFF

D gene: NA
J gene: TRBJ1-2
V gene: TRBV7-8
clone size: NA
CDR3 DNA: TGTGCCAGCAGCTCCCAATGGGGGGGCGATGGCTACACCTTC
CDR3 protein: CASSSQWGGDGYTF

D gene: TRBD1
J gene: TRBJ1-6
V gene: TRBV15
clone size: once
CDR3 DNA: TGTGCCACCAGCGGATACAACAGGGGGCAAAATTCACCCCTCCACTTT
CDR3 protein: CATSGYNRGQNSPLHF

D gene: NA
J gene: TRBJ1-6
V gene: TRBV9
clone size: NA
CDR3 DNA: TGTGCCAGCAGCGTAGCCGGCTCCTATAATTCACCCCTCCACTTT
CDR3 protein: CASSVAGSYNSPLHF

D gene: TRBD2
J gene: TRBJ2-2
V gene: TRBV7-2
clone size: NA
CDR3 DNA: TGTGCCAGCAGCTTTAGTAGCGGGGGCCCTAACACCGGGGAGCTGTTTTTT
CDR3 protein: CASSFSSGGPNTGELFF

D gene: NA
J gene: TRBJ2-5
V gene: TRBV11-3
clone size: NA
CDR3 DNA: TGTGCCAGCCCAAAAGGACCGGGGGATAAGACCCAGTACTTC
CDR3 protein: CASPKGPGDKTQYF

D gene: NA
J gene: TRBJ1-2
V gene: TRBV5-6
clone size: NA
CDR3 DNA: TGTGCCAGCAACCCCGGTGGGTCTAACTATGGCTACACCTTC
CDR3 protein: CASNPGGSNYGYTF

D gene: NA
J gene: TRBJ2-3
V gene: TRBV4-1
clone size: NA
CDR3 DNA: TGCGCCAGCAGCCGGGCAGGCGTGACAGATACGCAGTATTTT
CDR3 protein: CASSRAGVTDTQYF

D gene: NA
J gene: TRBJ2-4
V gene: TRBV7-2
clone size: once
CDR3 DNA: TGTGCCAGCAGCTCCCGAGTGACACTTAAAAACATTCAGTACTTC
CDR3 protein: CASSSRVTLKNIQYF

D gene: NA
J gene: TRBJ2-7
V gene: TRBV14
clone size: NA
CDR3 DNA: TGTGCCAGCAGCCAAGTGGTCCTGCCCTACGAGCAGTACTTC
CDR3 protein: CASSQVVLPYEQYF

D gene: NA
J gene: TRBJ2-1
V gene: TRBV6-6
clone size: NA
CDR3 DNA: TGTGCCAGCAGTTACTCGAAGGGAGGGGGCTACAATGAGCAGTTCTTC
CDR3 protein: CASSYSKGGGYNEQFF

D gene: TRBD2
J gene: TRBJ2-4
V gene: TRBV6-1
clone size: once
CDR3 DNA: TGTGCCAGCAGTGAACAGAGCGGGGGGGCCAAAAACATTCAGTACTTC
CDR3 protein: CASSEQSGGAKNIQYF

D gene: NA
J gene: TRBJ2-7
V gene: TRBV10-2
clone size: NA
CDR3 DNA: TGCGCCAGCACCGTTGGGAACGAGCAGTACTTC
CDR3 protein: CASTVGNEQYF